This TCR beta chain was found in a study of T-cell memory formation after mild COVID-19. Whole-study results and caveats: Cross-reactive memory seemingly joined, as some responding clones were found in pre-infection memory. CD4+ clones that contracted lay mainly in CM and EM; CD8+ ones lay in EMRA. Day 15 to 85 contractors were CD4/CD8 balanced; later expanders leaned CD4+.

Employing constant-segment primers, 5'RACE generated TCR alpha and TCR beta cDNA libraries bearing sample barcodes and UMIs. TCRdb analysed the 5' RACE reads with MiXCR anew, one entry per CDR3 protein. The table includes roughly 250,000 distinct CDR3 sequences, roughly 15% detected once. Comments on this clonotype: Its cognate antigen is unknown.

The source of this sequence is a man between 18 and 35 years old who had mild COVID-19 (a few samples of this study predate the infection). Cell type and time point are not known. The sequencing input was PBMCs or a T cell subset sorted from them (not recorded which).

This chain's CDR3 is CASSDSGTGNEQYF. The CDR3 DNA follows: TGCGCCAGCAGTGACTCCGGGACAGGGAACGAGCAGTACTTC. The chain couples TRBV10-1 to TRBJ2-7; TRBD1 agrees at 9 bases. From germline, CDR1 is WNHNN and CDR2 SYGVQD (reference sequence). The trim removed 3 bases at V and 5 bases at J, leaving 5 bases unmatched. The CDR3 covers 14 residues.